The next 7 T cell receptor beta chains were all read from a single sample in a study of CD8+ T cells in alopecia areata. Treatment given: oral pan-JAK inhibitor, 5-10 mg twice daily. Extracted from the samples, RNA was reverse transcribed into cDNA to serve as the sequencing template. Produced via immunoSEQ multiplex PCR; TCRdb's table is partial and in-frame only. This table has about 200,000 clones, about two fifths appearing once. Sequenced here: CD4+ T cells sorted from blood, sampled at approximately week 30, from a patient treated with tofacitinib. All receptors come from a human donor with alopecia areata.

This clone was detected only a few times. This sequence joins TRBV18 and TRBJ2-3, with 9 positions matching TRBD1. Germline values: CDR1 KGHSH, CDR2 LQKENI. The trim removed 4 bases at V and 6 bases at J, leaving 11 bases unmatched. The CDR3 totals 16 residues. CDR3 in DNA: TGTGCCAGCTCACGCCGGGACAGGGTCGGTGTGGATACGCAGTATTTT. As protein: CASSRRDRVGVDTQYF.

This clone appeared a single time. The chain links TRBV27 to TRBJ1-2, with a tentative D call TRBD1 (5 bases). V lost 6 bases and J lost 5, with 13 bases in between. This CDR3 spans 13 amino acids. The germline gives CDR1 MNHEY, CDR2 SMNVEV (reference sequence). CDR3 in amino acids: CASSLAGSYGYTF. The CDR3 DNA reads TGTGCCAGCAGCCTGGCAGGGTCATATGGCTACACCTTC.

The V and J genes are TRBV30 and TRBJ2-3; D ambiguous. With 3 bases removed from V and 4 bases from J, the gap between germline ends came to 8 bases. In germline, CDR1 is GTSNPN, CDR2 SVGIG (reference sequence). The CDR3 is 12 residues long. The CDR3 is CAWRASADTQYF. The CDR3 DNA follows: TGTGCCTGGAGGGCTTCGGCAGATACGCAGTATTTT.

This clone was detected only a few times. The chain couples TRBV29-1 to TRBJ2-5, with a weak D call TRBD2 (5 bases). CDR1 and CDR2 from the germline V gene are SQVTM and ANQGSEA. CDR3 length: 13 amino acids. Trimming left V 7 bases short and J 1 base short, with 13 bases between. CDR3 DNA sequence: TGCAGCGCCGCGGGCCGCCTCCAAGAGACCCAGTACTTC. Amino acid sequence: CSAAGRLQETQYF.

This clone has only a few counts. The chain carries TRBV9 and TRBJ2-1; 10 bases align to TRBD2. The V and J ends lost 2 bases and 8 bases, in that order; junction bases with no gene match: 7. CDR3 size: 15 residues. Germline V gene lookup returns CDR1 SGDLS and CDR2 YYNGEE. CDR3 in DNA: TGTGCCAGCAGCGTCCAGCGGGGGGGCCCCCATGAGCAGTTCTTC. This encodes CASSVQRGGPHEQFF.

By proportion, this clone is medium-sized. V and J are TRBV5-4 and TRBJ2-5; D is uncertain. The ends were cut back, 1 base at V and 5 bases at J, with 3 bases in the middle. This CDR3 has 11 residues. Per the germline V gene, CDR1 is SGHNT and CDR2 is YYREEE (reference sequence). In nucleotides, the CDR3 is TGTGCCAGCAGCTTGAGTGAGACCCAGTACTTC. It codes for CASSLSETQYF.

The chain is built from TRBV7-3 and TRBJ2-5; 12 bases match TRBD1. The length of the CDR3 is 16 residues. Germline CDR1 reads SGHTA; CDR2 reads FQGTGA. Germline trimming cut 0 bases from V and 4 bases from J; bases unmatched to any gene: 3. The CDR3 sequence: CASSLTGTGGAETQYF. The CDR3 nucleotides read TGTGCCAGCAGCTTAACCGGGACAGGGGGCGCAGAGACCCAGTACTTC.